These 4 T cell receptor beta chains share one sample of origin, sequenced in a study of CD8 T cells in Susac syndrome. Reverse transcription of roughly 0.45 to 1 ug RNA was carried out with random hexamers. In TCRdb, the immunoSEQ multiplex PCR reads were re-called with MiXCR into one record per CDR3 protein. In the table there are under 80,000 distinct CDR3 sequences, about 95% of which are singletons. Sequencing used CD8+ T cells from PBMCs. These receptors were obtained from a human donor with multiple sclerosis.

The J gene is TRBJ1-1, the V gene TRBV27; maybe TRBD1 (6 bases). Trimming removed 6 bases at V and 6 bases at J, with 14 bases between. The CDR3 consists of 13 residues. Germline CDR1 MNHEY, CDR2 SMNVEV (reference sequence). CDR3 bases: TGTGCCAGCAGCCCGGGGGCGGGCTCTGAAGCTTTCTTT. It yields the protein CASSPGAGSEAFF.

The chain has TRBV4-1 and TRBJ2-2, with 9 bases fitting TRBD2. The V gene's germline CDR1 is MGHRA and CDR2 YSYEKL. V shed 0 bases, J shed 7 bases, and the junction held 6 bases outside the gene matches. The length of the CDR3 is 16 residues. The CDR3, as DNA: TGCGCCAGCAGCCAAGAAATAGCGGGAGACGGCGGGGAGCTGTTTTTT. Translated: CASSQEIAGDGGELFF.

This chain connects TRBV27 to TRBJ1-2, with 9 bases that match TRBD1. Germline CDR1 MNHEY, CDR2 SMNVEV (reference sequence). The CDR3 length is 15 residues. The V segment lost 5 bases and the J segment 7 bases; nucleotides outside the gene matches: 11. The CDR3 spells CASSPGQGGGGGYTF. The CDR3 nucleotides read TGTGCCAGCAGTCCGGGACAGGGAGGAGGCGGTGGCTACACCTTC.

This chain uses TRBV25-1 with TRBJ2-2, with D possibly TRBD2 on 6 matching bases. The V gene's germline CDR1 is MGHDK and CDR2 SYGVNS. V lost 4 bases and J 3 bases, leaving 9 bases between the germline ends. The CDR3 contains 14 residues. The CDR3 protein is CASSGGTHTGELFF. For the CDR3, the DNA is TGTGCCAGCAGTGGGGGGACTCACACCGGGGAGCTGTTTTTT.